The rows below give T cell receptor beta chains drawn from one sample of a study of blood T cells in healthy people across ages. TCRdb itself ran the 5' RACE reads through MiXCR, one entry per CDR3 protein. This table holds more than 500,000 distinct CDR3 sequences, around 27% found once. The sample also formed part of further work on T cells of mothers and their children.

Material: blood. These TCRs come from a boy between 2 and 15 years old in good health. CDR3s include the opening cysteine and the closing phenylalanine or tryptophan. Each record gives: D gene, clone size, J gene, V gene, CDR3 DNA, CDR3 protein. D genes are given only for firm matches. Expanded clones are given a class, and other clones once, few, many or no size at all.

D: -
size: few
J: TRBJ2-5
V: TRBV29-1
DNA: TGCAGCGTGATATCCTCGGGCCCAGAGACCCAGTACTTC
CDR3: CSVISSGPETQYF

D: TRBD1
size: -
J: TRBJ2-7
V: TRBV4-3
DNA: TGCGCCAGCAGCCAAGATAGGGACAGATACGAGCAGTACTTC
CDR3: CASSQDRDRYEQYF

D: TRBD2
size: few
J: TRBJ2-7
V: TRBV5-1
DNA: TGCGCCAGCAGCCCCACGTTTGCGGGAGAGCGCTACGAGCAGTACTTC
CDR3: CASSPTFAGERYEQYF

D: TRBD1
size: few
J: TRBJ1-2
V: TRBV3-1
DNA: TGTGCCAGCAGCCAAGTGGACAGGCGAAAAGGCTACACCTTC
CDR3: CASSQVDRRKGYTF

D: -
size: -
J: TRBJ1-1
V: TRBV7-3
DNA: TGTGCCAGCAGCTTAGAGTCGAACACTGAAGCTTTCTTT
CDR3: CASSLESNTEAFF

D: -
size: -
J: TRBJ2-7
V: TRBV29-1
DNA: TGCAGCGTTGCCCTGGATCACTACGAGCAGTACTTC
CDR3: CSVALDHYEQYF

D: -
size: -
J: TRBJ2-4
V: TRBV20-1
DNA: TGCAGTGCTAGAGATCTTTTTAGTGGGGCCAAAAACATTCAGTACTTC
CDR3: CSARDLFSGAKNIQYF

D: -
size: -
J: TRBJ1-2
V: TRBV12-3/TRBV12-4
DNA: TGTGCCAGCAGTTATACTCAGGGTGACTATGGCTACACCTTC
CDR3: CASSYTQGDYGYTF

D: -
size: once
J: TRBJ2-3
V: TRBV12-3/TRBV12-4
DNA: TGTGCCAGCAGGCTCACCTGGACGGCAGATACGCAGTGTTTT
CDR3: CASRLTWTADTQCF

D: TRBD2
size: few
J: TRBJ2-1
V: TRBV9
DNA: TGTGCCAGCAGCGCTCCTCTAGCGGGAGGAACCAATGAGCAGTTCTTC
CDR3: CASSAPLAGGTNEQFF

D: -
size: -
J: TRBJ2-5
V: TRBV24-1
DNA: TGTGCCACCAGTGCCGCCCGGGTAATGGGGGCTAGGGAGACCCAGTACTTC
CDR3: CATSAARVMGARETQYF

D: -
size: few
J: TRBJ1-2
V: TRBV29-1
DNA: TGCAGCGTTGAGAACAGGGAGGACTATGGCTACACCTTC
CDR3: CSVENREDYGYTF

D: -
size: -
J: TRBJ2-5
V: TRBV6-1
DNA: TGTGCCAGCAGTGAATTTGACAGCCAAGAGACCCAGTACTTC
CDR3: CASSEFDSQETQYF

D: -
size: -
J: TRBJ1-4
V: TRBV2
DNA: TGTGCCAGCAGCACCTGGGTGCGAAAGGAAAAACTGTTTTTT
CDR3: CASSTWVRKEKLFF

D: TRBD1
size: -
J: TRBJ2-7
V: TRBV24-1
DNA: TGTGCCACCAGTGATTTGAGCCGGGACAGGGAACCTCAGGGCTCCTACGAGCAGTACTTC
CDR3: CATSDLSRDREPQGSYEQYF

D: TRBD2
size: once
J: TRBJ2-7
V: TRBV6-1
DNA: TGTGCCAGCAGGGGAATTAGCGGGAGAACGTACGAGCAGTACTTC
CDR3: CASRGISGRTYEQYF

D: -
size: -
J: TRBJ1-5
V: TRBV12-3/TRBV12-4
DNA: TGTGCCAGCAGTGAATGGGGGACGAATCAGTGGCCCCAGCATTTT
CDR3: CASSEWGTNQWPQHF

D: -
size: few
J: TRBJ1-1
V: TRBV7-6
DNA: TGTGCCAGCAGCTTAAAGGGATTCACTGAAGCTTTCTTT
CDR3: CASSLKGFTEAFF

D: -
size: few
J: TRBJ2-1
V: TRBV27
DNA: TGTGCCAGCAGTTCCTCTTCCGGGCGGAGCTCCTACAATGAGCAGTTCTTC
CDR3: CASSSSSGRSSYNEQFF

D: -
size: few
J: TRBJ2-4
V: TRBV5-1
DNA: TGCGCCAGCAGCAAGGGACCATCCCAAACCAAAAACATTCAGTACTTC
CDR3: CASSKGPSQTKNIQYF